This T cell receptor beta chain was obtained from a study of blood T cell repertoires in COVID-19. Overall study: Samples came from the United States, Italy and Spain, spanning acute and convalescent COVID-19. T cells, B-cell-depleted T cells, or PBMCs supplied cDNA or gDNA.

In the authors' workflow: Reference gene primer amplification in the assay estimated nucleated cell counts. Profiling relied on immunoSEQ multiplex PCR, and the TCRdb table lists in-frame clones only, not all of them. The DNA gave D and trimming, while V, J and clone size come from that table. The sample records tens of thousands of clones, about 88% being singletons. Trimming cost V 3 bases and J 11 bases; bases outside gene matches: 5. This CDR3 region has 14 residues. Germline V CDR1 and CDR2: SGHDT, YYEEEE. Only a few counts were recorded for this clone. Sequenced: peripheral blood. The receptor's source is a man between 60 and 75 years old with acute or convalescent COVID-19. J is TRBJ1-6 and V is TRBV5-6, with TRBD1 matching 10 bases. The CDR3 sequence: CASSSGQGGPPLHF. The CDR3 region has the DNA TGTGCCAGCAGCTCTGGACAGGGGGGTCCACCCCTCCACTTT.